The 27 T cell receptor beta chains given below trace back to one sample, sequenced in a study of cytomegalovirus exposure and HLA in healthy donors (dated by TCRdb to the late 2010s). The library came from the immunoSEQ multiplex PCR assay. A mixture of 60 forward primers for TCR Vbeta segments and 13 reverse primers for TCR Jbeta segments was used in the multiplex PCR. Drawn from immuneACCESS, this table holds only the in-frame rearrangements with V and J called that TCRdb kept. Clones are partly lost; checked studies trace under half to an unresolved V gene and leave the rest unexplained. This sample lists approximately 180,000 clones; 75% to 85% were detected once. Around 13% of the sample belongs to the ten largest clones. Sequencing used PBMCs. These TCRs come from a woman aged 45-65 years in good health and CMV-seropositive.

The J gene is TRBJ2-3, the V gene TRBV30; 8 nucleotides align to TRBD2. Germline trimming cut 3 bases from V and 3 bases from J; bases unmatched to any gene: 8. Germline CDR1 is GTSNPN and CDR2 is SVGIG (reference sequence). The CDR3 totals 15 residues. The CDR3, as DNA: TGTGCCTGGAGGTCAGGCGGGGGGCGAACAGATACGCAGTATTTT. It yields the protein CAWRSGGGRTDTQYF.

V and J are TRBV7-9 and TRBJ2-7; tentative D call: TRBD1 (5 bases). The CDR3 covers 13 residues. Germline CDR1 reads SEHNR; CDR2 reads FQNEAQ (reference sequence). Trimming took 1 base from V and 3 from J, leaving 7 bases between them. The CDR3 bases are TGTGCCAGCAGCTTAGGGGGCAACTACGAGCAGTACTTC. This translates into CASSLGGNYEQYF.

This clone was picked up a small number of times. The chain has TRBV29-1 and TRBJ2-3, with D possibly matching TRBD2 (6 bases). The CDR3 contains 14 residues. The germline V gene encodes CDR1 SQVTM and CDR2 ANQGSEA. V lost 6 bases, J lost 1 base, and 14 bases lay in between. CDR3: CSVRLGGGTDTQYF. Here the CDR3 DNA reads TGCAGCGTCAGACTAGGTGGAGGCACAGATACGCAGTATTTT.

The rearrangement joins TRBV11-2 to TRBJ2-7; 11 nucleotides line up with TRBD1. Germline V gene lookup returns CDR1 SGHAT and CDR2 FQNNGV. The CDR3 extends over 14 amino acids. The junction had 5 bases not matched to a gene; V was cut back by 7 bases and J by 3 bases. Written as DNA, the CDR3 is TGTGCCAGCACCCGGGACAGGGGGTACTACGAGCAGTACTTC. Protein: CASTRDRGYYEQYF.

The chain couples TRBV5-6 to TRBJ1-2, with 7 positions matching TRBD1. V trimming: 4 bases; J trimming: 1 base; junction bases outside the gene matches: 10. Germline CDR1 SGHDT, CDR2 YYEEEE. The CDR3 totals 16 residues. The CDR3 DNA is TGTGCCAGCAGCCCCCGACAGGGAACCTTTAACTATGGCTACACCTTC. Amino acids: CASSPRQGTFNYGYTF.

This clone was found a few times. This chain connects TRBV2 to TRBJ2-1, with TRBD2 identical over 7 bases. The germline V gene encodes CDR1 SNHLY and CDR2 FYNNEI. This CDR3 contains 13 residues. The ends lost 5 bases at V and 5 bases at J; junction bases unmatched: 3. The CDR3 DNA reads TGTGCCAGCAGTCGACTAGCTCACAATGAGCAGTTCTTC. Its translation is CASSRLAHNEQFF.

The chain carries TRBV9 and TRBJ2-5; TRBD2 matches at 7 bases. Per germline, CDR1 SGDLS and CDR2 YYNGEE. The CDR3 runs to 12 residues. J gave up 4 bases and V 4 bases, and 1 base lay outside the gene matches. CDR3 sequence: CASSPGGETQYF. CDR3 sequence (DNA): TGTGCCAGCAGCCCGGGGGGAGAGACCCAGTACTTC.

The count of this clone is one. The genes are TRBV2 and TRBJ1-5; D is unresolved. Per germline, CDR1 SNHLY and CDR2 FYNNEI. The CDR3 contains 14 residues. The V end was cut by 2 bases, the J end by 4 bases, with 9 bases between. The CDR3 DNA reads TGTGCCAGCAGTGAATTTTGGGAGAATCAGCCCCAGCATTTT. Its translation is CASSEFWENQPQHF.

The CDR3 region has the DNA TGCGCCAGCAGCCAAGCCCCCGGCAGGATCTACGAGCAGTACTTC. It codes for CASSQAPGRIYEQYF. The genes are TRBV4-1 and TRBJ2-7; unclear D gene. Trimming removed 1 base from V and 3 bases from J, with 13 bases in between. Germline CDR1 is MGHRA and CDR2 is YSYEKL. The CDR3 extends over 15 amino acids.

In its sample, this clone was seen a few times. V is TRBV18 and J is TRBJ2-1, with D unresolved. V was trimmed by 3 bases and J by 5 bases, leaving 14 bases between them. The CDR3 length is 15 residues. Germline values: CDR1 KGHSH, CDR2 LQKENI. The CDR3 loop reads CASSPILDFNNEQFF. In DNA form, the CDR3 reads TGTGCCAGCTCACCTATTTTAGATTTCAACAATGAGCAGTTCTTC.

This clone was counted at least ten times. This chain joins TRBV4-1 and TRBJ2-1; D unresolved. Germline assignment: CDR1 MGHRA and CDR2 YSYEKL. V shed 1 base and J shed 0 bases, with 10 bases lying between them. This CDR3 has 16 amino acids. CDR3 loop: CASSQVDIISYNEQFF. CDR3 in DNA: TGCGCCAGCAGCCAAGTAGACATTATCTCCTACAATGAGCAGTTCTTC.

The chain has TRBV11-2 and TRBJ1-5; 7 positions match TRBD1. J was trimmed by 4 bases and V by 5 bases; bases with no gene match: 8. Germline V gene lookup returns CDR1 SGHAT and CDR2 FQNNGV. CDR3 length: 15 residues. The CDR3 here is CASSPGAGGNQPQHF. CDR3 DNA: TGTGCCAGCAGCCCGGGTGCAGGGGGAAATCAGCCCCAGCATTTT.

This clone occurred a few times. This sequence joins TRBV25-1 and TRBJ2-7; the match to TRBD2 covers 15 bases. The J segment lost 2 bases and the V segment lost 8 bases, leaving 4 bases of the junction unmatched. The V gene's germline CDR1 is MGHDK and CDR2 SYGVNS. The CDR3 sequence is 15 residues long. This CDR3 reads CASGTSGGLTYEQYF. DNA of the CDR3: TGTGCCAGCGGGACTAGCGGGGGGCTCACCTACGAGCAGTACTTC.

This CDR3 reads CASSKRPGSKRISGELFF. The CDR3 DNA sequence: TGTGCCAGCAGCAAGAGGCCGGGATCGAAAAGGATTTCCGGGGAGCTGTTTTTT. The J gene is TRBJ2-2, the V gene TRBV21-1; the table gives TRBD2 as D, unverified against the DNA. TRBV21-1 is recorded as a pseudogene. The CDR3 is 18 amino acids.

The chain has TRBV12-5 and TRBJ1-5, with D uncertain. Trimming took 6 bases from V and 5 from J, leaving 11 bases between them. Germline CDR1 LGHNT, CDR2 FRNRAP. CDR3 length: 13 residues. CDR3 DNA: TGTGCTAGTGGCTTCCTCGGGGATCAGCCCCAGCATTTT. It translates to CASGFLGDQPQHF.

The chain carries TRBV19 and TRBJ2-7; 10 bases line up with TRBD1. The CDR3 sequence is 13 residues long. Looked up from germline, CDR1 is LNHDA and CDR2 is SQIVND (reference sequence). V lost 4 bases and J lost 4; bases outside the gene matches: 1. CDR3 in amino acids: CASSTGQGYEQYF. The CDR3, as DNA: TGTGCCAGTAGTACGGGACAGGGGTACGAGCAGTACTTC.

V gene TRBV4-2 combines with J gene TRBJ1-2; 9 bases align to TRBD1. V dropped 1 base and J dropped 4; count of bases not matched to a gene: 7. From germline, CDR1 is LGHNA and CDR2 YNFKEQ. This CDR3 has 16 amino acids. In DNA form, the CDR3 reads TGTGCCAGCAGCCAAGCCCCGCTGGACAGGGGCTATGGCTACACCTTC. Protein product: CASSQAPLDRGYGYTF.

A single count supports this clone. This sequence joins TRBV7-3 and TRBJ1-1; TRBD1 aligns across 7 bases. Trimming cost V 3 bases and J 6 bases; bases outside gene matches: 4. The CDR3 has 13 residues. CDR1 and CDR2 (germline): SGHTA, FQGTGA. The CDR3 here is CASSFDRDAEAFF. The CDR3 DNA reads as TGTGCCAGCAGCTTTGACAGGGACGCTGAAGCTTTCTTT.

This clone showed up just once. This chain joins TRBV4-1 and TRBJ1-1; D not certain. Trimming stripped 4 bases from V and 1 base from J, with 10 bases between. In germline, CDR1 is MGHRA, CDR2 YSYEKL. The CDR3 sequence is 14 residues long. DNA for the CDR3: TGCGCCAGCAGCCGATCATGGCAGAACACTGAAGCTTTCTTT. Translation gives CASSRSWQNTEAFF.

This sequence joins TRBV7-9 and TRBJ2-1; 8 nucleotides match TRBD1. V lost 5 bases and J lost 5; bases outside the gene matches: 8. The CDR3 is 15 residues long. Germline V gene lookup returns CDR1 SEHNR and CDR2 FQNEAQ (reference sequence). The DNA of the CDR3 is TGTGCCAGCAGCCCCGGACAGGGCGTGGACAATGAGCAGTTCTTC. This gives the protein CASSPGQGVDNEQFF. The full variable domain, with the rest looked up from reference TRBV7-9 and TRBJ2-1, is DTGVSQNPRHKITKRGQNVTFRCDPISEHNRLYWYRQTLGQGPEFLTYFQNEAQLEKSRLLSDRFSAERPKGSFSTLEIQRTEQGDSAMYLCASSPGQGVDNEQFFGPGTRLTVL.

This sequence joins TRBV30 and TRBJ2-5; 7 nucleotides agree with TRBD1. The junction had 7 bases not matched to a gene; V was cut back by 7 bases and J by 2 bases. Germline values: CDR1 GTSNPN, CDR2 SVGIG (reference sequence). The CDR3 consists of 13 residues. CDR3 sequence: CAYNSGQQETQYF. DNA for the CDR3: TGTGCCTACAATTCGGGACAGCAAGAGACCCAGTACTTC.

The chain employs TRBV30 and TRBJ2-1; 7 nucleotides line up with TRBD2. The CDR3 covers 16 residues. CDR1 is GTSNPN and CDR2 is SVGIG in the germline V gene (reference sequence). With V trimmed by 2 bases and J by 4 bases, 11 bases remained unmatched. The CDR3 spells CAWSRRPAGIYNEQFF. DNA of the CDR3: TGTGCCTGGAGTAGGCGACCAGCGGGAATTTACAATGAGCAGTTCTTC.

This chain links TRBV2 with TRBJ1-6, with no clear D. V gave up 7 bases and J gave up 5 bases, with 18 bases separating them. Germline assignment: CDR1 SNHLY and CDR2 FYNNEI. The CDR3 runs to 16 residues. The CDR3 protein is CASTEGGKIHNSPLHF. In DNA, the CDR3 is TGTGCCAGCACCGAAGGCGGGAAAATCCATAATTCACCCCTCCACTTT.

The rearrangement joins TRBV6-6 to TRBJ1-6, with 7 bases identical to TRBD1. Germline CDR1 is MNHNY and CDR2 is SVGAGI (reference sequence). The junction had 5 bases not matched to a gene; V was cut back by 5 bases and J by 7 bases. The length of the CDR3 is 14 residues. DNA of the CDR3: TGTGCCAGCAGTGACGGGACAGAAAATTCACCCCTCCACTTT. Translation: CASSDGTENSPLHF.

The chain employs TRBV11-1 and TRBJ1-1; TRBD1 aligns across 9 bases. V trimming: 0 bases; J trimming: 0 bases; junction bases outside the gene matches: 8. CDR1 is SGHAT, CDR2 FQDESV, per germline (reference sequence). The CDR3 sequence is 18 residues long. The DNA for the CDR3 is TGTGCCAGCAGCTTAGCGATTCGTGGGACAGGGATGAACACTGAAGCTTTCTTT. This sequence encodes CASSLAIRGTGMNTEAFF.

In its sample, this clone was seen once. This chain links TRBV4-2 with TRBJ1-2; a weak D match, TRBD1 (6 bases). The V end was cut by 4 bases, the J end by 8 bases, with 23 bases between. The germline V gene has CDR1 LGHNA and CDR2 YNFKEQ. The CDR3 spans 16 residues. CDR3 DNA: TGTGCCAGCAGCCTTCGCCGCGGGGGGCCTTCAGAGGGCTACACCTTC. Its protein product is CASSLRRGGPSEGYTF.

The rearrangement uses TRBV6-5 and TRBJ2-5; 7 nucleotides match TRBD1. Germline values: CDR1 MNHEY, CDR2 SVGAGI. This CDR3 comprises 15 residues. V shed 6 bases, J shed 2 bases, and the junction held 9 bases outside the gene matches. Here the CDR3 DNA reads TGTGCCAGCAGAGCCGACAGGGCTTTACAAGAGACCCAGTACTTC. The encoded protein is CASRADRALQETQYF.